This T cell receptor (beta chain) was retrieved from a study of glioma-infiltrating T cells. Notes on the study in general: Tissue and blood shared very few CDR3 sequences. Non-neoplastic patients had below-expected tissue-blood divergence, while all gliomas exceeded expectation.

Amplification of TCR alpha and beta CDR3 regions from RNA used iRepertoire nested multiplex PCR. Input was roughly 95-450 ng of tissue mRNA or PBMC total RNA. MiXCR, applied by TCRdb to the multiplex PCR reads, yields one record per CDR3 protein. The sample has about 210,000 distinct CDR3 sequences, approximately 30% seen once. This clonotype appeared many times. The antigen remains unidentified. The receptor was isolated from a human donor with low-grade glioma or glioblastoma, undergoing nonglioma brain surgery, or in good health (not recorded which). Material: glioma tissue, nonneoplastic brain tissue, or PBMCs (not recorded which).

The CDR3 DNA reads as TGTGCCAGCAGTCACGCTGACTACAATGAGCAGTTCTTC. It translates to CASSHADYNEQFF. The chain links TRBV12-3 or TRBV12-4 to TRBJ2-1; unclear D gene. The length of the CDR3 is 13 residues. Between the trimmed V and J ends, which lost 5 bases and 3 bases, there was a span of 8 bases.